This TCR beta chain was retrieved from a study of control samples from healthy donors and cancer patients. The length of the CDR3 is 17 residues. Looked up from germline, CDR1 is KGHSH and CDR2 is LQKENI. Trimming at V came to 0 bases and at J to 6 bases, leaving 8 bases not matched to a gene. On this clone itself: Additional DNA sequences in this sample encode the identical CDR3.

Repertoires were generated with immunoSEQ multiplex PCR, while TCRdb's copy carries only in-frame clones and drops some. The sample has 350,000 to 450,000 clones; 75% to 95% are singletons. The chain couples TRBV18 to TRBJ2-3; 11 bases align to TRBD2. This clonotype was sampled from a man aged 35-49 years with head and neck cancer. Source material: PBMCs. The CDR3 nucleotides read TGTGCCAGCTCACCACCCGGGCTAGCGGGAGGAACGGATACGCAGTATTTT. Its protein is CASSPPGLAGGTDTQYF.